This paragraph covers one T cell receptor (beta chain) sequence. CDR3 length: 18 amino acids. V dropped 4 bases and J dropped 4 bases, with 22 bases sitting between them. The data were taken from a study of Graves' ophthalmopathy and Graves' hyperthyroidism. Sampling 10 ml of fresh peripheral blood provided the PBMCs. Transcripts of RNA were the source for amplifying TCR beta CDR3 regions. HTBI-primed first-round RT-PCR preceded second-round multiplex PCR. Each CDR3 protein is one row after TCRdb ran MiXCR on the multiplex PCR reads. This sample has approximately 640,000 distinct CDR3 sequences, with roughly 41% found just once.

The sample consisted of peripheral blood. The TCR sequence derives from an adult man with Graves' ophthalmopathy. The rearrangement uses TRBV12-3 or TRBV12-4 and TRBJ1-4; D call uncertain. The CDR3 is CASSSAHLSWPLNEKLFF. CDR3 DNA sequence: TGTGCCAGCAGTTCAGCTCATCTATCATGGCCCCTTAATGAAAAACTGTTTTTT.